The T cell receptor beta chain described here comes from a study of regulatory T cells in long-lasting Graves disease. Study observations and caveats: TRBV28, TRBJ1-2 and TRBJ2-5 were segments that persistent disease favored.

CDR1 and CDR2 from the germline V gene are DFQATT and SNEGSKA (reference sequence). There are 13 residues in the CDR3. Between the trimmed V and J ends, which lost 6 bases and 0 bases, there was a span of 11 bases. This clonotype has a handful of counts. Antigen: not known. iRepertoire HTBI primers and Arm-PCR of CDR3 regions built TCR beta libraries. A single record per CDR3 protein comes from TCRdb applying MiXCR to the multiplex PCR reads. The sample holds about 660,000 distinct CDR3 sequences, 25% to 30% seen once. This sample's time point: persistent/refractory GD, antithyroid drugs over 5 years with positive TRAb. Researchers made the TCR library from RNA that was extracted from PBMCs.

This TCR derives from a female donor with Graves disease. The chain links TRBV20-1 to TRBJ1-2; D is unresolved. Source: peripheral blood mononuclear cells (PBMCs), taken when the disease was refractory, from a patient treated with antithyroid drugs. CDR3 nucleotides: TGCAGTGCCCATCAGAGGTCTAACTATGGCTACACCTTC. Translation: CSAHQRSNYGYTF.